These 7 T cell receptor beta chains came from one sample sequenced in a study of OX40 agonist ivuxolimab in advanced cancers. Using immunoSEQ multiplex PCR, the repertoire was profiled, and TCRdb retains in-frame clones only, with some absent. The sample shows about 82,000 clones, over 80% of them seen only once. The material was CD4+ or CD8+ T cells sorted from blood, obtained in a trial of the OX40 agonist ivuxolimab. The receptors derive from an adult with an advanced solid tumor such as melanoma, head and neck, liver or kidney cancer.

V and J are TRBV27 and TRBJ2-1; D might be TRBD2 (5 bases). CDR3 length equals 15 residues. Looked up from germline, CDR1 is MNHEY and CDR2 is SMNVEV (reference sequence). The V end was cut by 5 bases, the J end by 2 bases, with 13 bases between. CDR3 DNA sequence: TGTGCCAGCAGTCCTCCGGGGAATGCCTACAATGAGCAGTTCTTC. Translation gives CASSPPGNAYNEQFF.

The CDR3 sequence: CAISATSYNEQFF. For the CDR3, the DNA is TGTGCCATCTCAGCAACCTCCTACAATGAGCAGTTCTTC. The J gene is TRBJ2-1, the V gene TRBV10-3; no reliable D call. Deletions cut 8 bases from V and 0 bases from J, with 8 bases between. The CDR3 runs 13 residues. Germline CDR1 ENHRY, CDR2 SYGVKD.

Only one count was recorded for this clone. The V gene is TRBV19, the J gene TRBJ2-1; D may be TRBD2 (5 bases). The germline V and J ends were trimmed by 1 base and 1 base, with 5 bases remaining between them. Per germline, CDR1 LNHDA and CDR2 SQIVND (reference sequence). This CDR3 contains 14 residues. The CDR3 DNA reads as TGTGCCAGTAGTATAGCGGGGTCCTACAATGAGCAGTTCTTC. It codes for CASSIAGSYNEQFF. The entire variable domain, with the rest obtained from reference TRBV19 and TRBJ2-1, is as follows: DGGITQSPKYLFRKEGQNVTLSCEQNLNHDAMYWYRQDPGQGLRLIYYSQIVNDFQKGDIAEGYSVSREKKESFPLTVTSAQKNPTAFYLCASSIAGSYNEQFFGPGTRLTVL.

The gene calls are TRBV7-6 and TRBJ2-5, with 9 nucleotides matching TRBD1. The CDR3 has 15 residues. Per germline, CDR1 SGHVS and CDR2 FNYEAQ. Germline trimming cut 8 bases from V and 4 bases from J; bases unmatched to any gene: 11. CDR3 sequence: CASGRTGAYLETQYF. CDR3 DNA: TGTGCCAGCGGGAGGACAGGGGCGTATTTAGAGACCCAGTACTTC.

The V call is TRBV5-6, the J call TRBJ2-5, with D unclear. The germline V gene has CDR1 SGHDT and CDR2 YYEEEE. This CDR3 has 12 residues. V was shortened by 3 bases and J by 5 bases, with 8 bases between the two germline ends. The CDR3 spells CASSSMSETQYF. Written as DNA, the CDR3 is TGTGCCAGCAGCTCGATGTCGGAGACCCAGTACTTC.

CDR3 coding DNA: TGCAGCGTTGAAATGGGACAGGGGGCCGATGAGCAGTTCTTC. Amino acids: CSVEMGQGADEQFF. J is TRBJ2-1 and V is TRBV29-1; 12 bases match TRBD1. Germline-derived CDR1 and CDR2 are SQVTM and ANQGSEA. The junction had 4 bases not matched to a gene; V was cut back by 2 bases and J by 8 bases. The CDR3 covers 14 residues.

The V call is TRBV9, the J call TRBJ2-2; possibly TRBD2 for D (6 bases). Germline CDR1 and CDR2: SGDLS and YYNGEE. Trimming took off 3 bases at V and 4 bases at J, with 28 bases between the two ends. The CDR3 extends over 20 amino acids. The CDR3 sequence is CASSATPGRDLVFPTGELFF. The CDR3, as DNA: TGTGCCAGCAGCGCCACTCCTGGAAGGGACTTGGTATTTCCCACCGGGGAGCTGTTTTTT.